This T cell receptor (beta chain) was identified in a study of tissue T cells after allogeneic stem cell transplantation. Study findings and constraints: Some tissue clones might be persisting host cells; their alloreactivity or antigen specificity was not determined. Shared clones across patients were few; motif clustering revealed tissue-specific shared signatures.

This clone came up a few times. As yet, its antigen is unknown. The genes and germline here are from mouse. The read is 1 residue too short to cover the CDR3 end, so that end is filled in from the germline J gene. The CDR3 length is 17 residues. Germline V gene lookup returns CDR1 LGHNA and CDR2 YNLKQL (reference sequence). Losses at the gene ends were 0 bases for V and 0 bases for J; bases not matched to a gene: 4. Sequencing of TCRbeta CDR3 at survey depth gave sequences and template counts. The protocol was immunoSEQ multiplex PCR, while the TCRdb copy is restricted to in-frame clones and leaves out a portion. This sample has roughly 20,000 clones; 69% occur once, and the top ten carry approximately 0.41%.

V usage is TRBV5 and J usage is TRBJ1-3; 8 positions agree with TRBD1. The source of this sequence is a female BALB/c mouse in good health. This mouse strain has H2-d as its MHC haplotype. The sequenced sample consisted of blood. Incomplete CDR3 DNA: TGTGCCAGCAGCCAAGATTTAACAGGGGGTTCTGGAAATACGCTCTAT. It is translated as CASSQDLTGGSGNTLY. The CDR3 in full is CASSQDLTGGSGNTLYF.